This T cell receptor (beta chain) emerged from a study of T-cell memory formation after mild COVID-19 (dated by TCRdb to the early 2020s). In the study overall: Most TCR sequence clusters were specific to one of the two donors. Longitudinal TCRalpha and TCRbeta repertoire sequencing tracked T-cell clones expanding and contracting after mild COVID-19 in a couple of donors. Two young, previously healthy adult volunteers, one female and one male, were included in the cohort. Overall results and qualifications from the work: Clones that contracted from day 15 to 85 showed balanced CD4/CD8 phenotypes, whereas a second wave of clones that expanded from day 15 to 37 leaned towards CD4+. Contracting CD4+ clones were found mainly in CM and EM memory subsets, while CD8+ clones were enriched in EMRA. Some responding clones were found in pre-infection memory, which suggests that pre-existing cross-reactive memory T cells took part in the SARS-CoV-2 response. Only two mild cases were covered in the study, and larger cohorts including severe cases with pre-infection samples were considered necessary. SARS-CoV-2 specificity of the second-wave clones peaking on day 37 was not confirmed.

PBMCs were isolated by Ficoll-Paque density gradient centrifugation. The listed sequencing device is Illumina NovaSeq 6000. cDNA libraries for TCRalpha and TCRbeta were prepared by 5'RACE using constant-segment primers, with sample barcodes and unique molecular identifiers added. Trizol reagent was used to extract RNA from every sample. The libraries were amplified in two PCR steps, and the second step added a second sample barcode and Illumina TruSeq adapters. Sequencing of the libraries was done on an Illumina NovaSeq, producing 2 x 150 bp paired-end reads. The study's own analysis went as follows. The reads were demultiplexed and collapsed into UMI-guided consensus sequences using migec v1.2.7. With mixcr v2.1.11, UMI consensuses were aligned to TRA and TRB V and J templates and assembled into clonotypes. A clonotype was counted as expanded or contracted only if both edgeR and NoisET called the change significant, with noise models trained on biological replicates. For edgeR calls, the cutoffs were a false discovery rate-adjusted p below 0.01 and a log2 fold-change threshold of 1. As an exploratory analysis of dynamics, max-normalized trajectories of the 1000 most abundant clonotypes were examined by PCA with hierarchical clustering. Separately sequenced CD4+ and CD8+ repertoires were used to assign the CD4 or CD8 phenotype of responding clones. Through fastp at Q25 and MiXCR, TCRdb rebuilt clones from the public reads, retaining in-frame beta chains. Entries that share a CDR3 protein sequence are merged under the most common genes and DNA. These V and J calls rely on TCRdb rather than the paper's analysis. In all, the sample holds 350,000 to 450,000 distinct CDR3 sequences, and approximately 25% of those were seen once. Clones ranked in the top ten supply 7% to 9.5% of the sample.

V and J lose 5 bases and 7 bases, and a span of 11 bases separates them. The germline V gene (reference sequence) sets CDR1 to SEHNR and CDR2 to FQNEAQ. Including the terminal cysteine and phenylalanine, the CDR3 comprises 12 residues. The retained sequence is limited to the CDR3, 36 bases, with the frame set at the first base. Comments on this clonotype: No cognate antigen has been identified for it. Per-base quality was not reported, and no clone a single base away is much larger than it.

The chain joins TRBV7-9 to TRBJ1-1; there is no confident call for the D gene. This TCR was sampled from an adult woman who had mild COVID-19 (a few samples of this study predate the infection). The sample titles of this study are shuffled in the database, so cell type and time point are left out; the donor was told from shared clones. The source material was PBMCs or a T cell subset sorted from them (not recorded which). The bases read TGTGCCAGCAGCCCACCCCCGGTTGAAGCTTTCTTT. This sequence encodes CASSPPPVEAFF.